Listed here are 29 T cell receptor beta chains from one sample, sequenced in a study of OX40 agonist ivuxolimab in advanced cancers. Generated by immunoSEQ multiplex PCR, the TCRdb table keeps only in-frame clones and is missing some. The repertoire has under 95,000 clones, about 92% of them found once; the top ten carry 0.15% to 0.2%. The sequenced sample was CD4+ or CD8+ T cells sorted from blood, obtained in a trial of the OX40 agonist ivuxolimab. These TCRs come from an adult with an advanced solid tumor such as melanoma, head and neck, liver or kidney cancer.

This clone is a singleton in its sample. This chain joins TRBV28 and TRBJ1-5; tentative D call: TRBD1 (5 bases). The CDR3 totals 18 residues. The V gene lost 7 bases and the J gene lost 9 bases, with 31 bases spanning the gap. CDR1 is MDHEN, CDR2 SYDVKM, per germline. CDR3 protein: CASNPPPGTAVGFRPQHF. CDR3 DNA sequence: TGTGCCAGCAACCCCCCCCCAGGGACCGCCGTCGGATTTAGGCCCCAGCATTTT.

This clone showed up just a few times. V is TRBV19 and J is TRBJ1-5; 8 bases line up with TRBD1. V trimming: 6 bases; J trimming: 1 base; junction bases outside the gene matches: 5. In germline, CDR1 is LNHDA, CDR2 SQIVND (reference sequence). CDR3 length equals 15 residues. CDR3 in DNA: TGTGCCAGTAGCCAGCAGGGGGCGAGCAATCAGCCCCAGCATTTT. Protein sequence: CASSQQGASNQPQHF.

This clone was picked up one time. The chain uses TRBV6-1 and TRBJ2-7, with TRBD1 matching 10 bases. The CDR3 loop spans 14 amino acids. Unmatched junction bases numbered 2, after V lost 4 bases and J lost 2 bases. CDR1 MNHNS and CDR2 SASEGT come from the germline V gene. The DNA of the CDR3 is TGTGCCAGCAGTGGACAGGGGGCAGCCTACGAGCAGTACTTC. Encoded protein: CASSGQGAAYEQYF.

The V call is TRBV9, the J call TRBJ2-7, with 7 bases that match TRBD2. The J segment lost 3 bases and the V segment lost 7 bases, leaving 7 bases of the junction unmatched. CDR3 length equals 13 residues. Germline V lookup: CDR1 SGDLS, CDR2 YYNGEE. The CDR3 DNA reads as TGTGCCAGCTCCCCGCGGGGGTTCTACGAGCAGTACTTC. It specifies CASSPRGFYEQYF.

This clone was found once. The rearrangement joins TRBV5-1 to TRBJ2-3; 11 bases match TRBD1. J gave up 7 bases and V 7 bases, and 8 bases lay outside the gene matches. The CDR3 is 14 amino acids. CDR1 SGHRS and CDR2 YFSETQ come from the germline V gene. CDR3 DNA: TGCGCCAGCCAGAGGACAGGGGGCGGAAATACGCAGTATTTT. This encodes CASQRTGGGNTQYF.

This clone was counted once. This chain connects TRBV5-4 to TRBJ2-2, with D unclear. CDR3 size: 14 residues. From germline, CDR1 is SGHNT and CDR2 YYREEE (reference sequence). V was cut by 4 bases and J by 1 base, with 8 bases left in between. The CDR3 sequence is CASSPDQNTGELFF. The CDR3 region has the DNA TGTGCCAGCAGCCCCGACCAGAACACCGGGGAGCTGTTTTTT.

This chain connects TRBV19 to TRBJ2-4; possibly TRBD1 for D (7 bases). Germline V gives CDR1 LNHDA, CDR2 SQIVND (reference sequence). The CDR3 is 14 amino acids. V lost 6 bases to trimming and J lost 7 bases, with 16 bases between them. CDR3 sequence: CASRGLSGGNIQYF. The CDR3 bases are TGTGCCAGTAGGGGTTTGTCAGGGGGGAACATTCAGTACTTC.

The V call is TRBV4-1, the J call TRBJ2-7; 8 positions agree with TRBD2. Germline V lookup: CDR1 MGHRA, CDR2 YSYEKL. V shed 2 bases and J 1 base; nucleotides not matched to a gene: 10. The CDR3 is 17 residues long. This CDR3 reads CASSQIRGGPSSYEQYF. The CDR3 nucleotides are TGCGCCAGCAGCCAAATCCGCGGGGGGCCCAGTTCCTACGAGCAGTACTTC.

The V call is TRBV9, the J call TRBJ1-1; D gene unclear. In germline, CDR1 is SGDLS, CDR2 YYNGEE. The CDR3 is 14 residues long. V lost 0 bases and J 0 bases, leaving 6 bases between the germline ends. CDR3 loop: CASSVVPVNTEAFF. CDR3 coding DNA: TGTGCCAGCAGCGTAGTTCCGGTGAACACTGAAGCTTTCTTT.

This clone was seen only once. This chain links TRBV2 with TRBJ2-3, with D possibly matching TRBD1 (6 bases). Trimming removed 8 bases at V and 0 bases at J, with 15 bases between. The CDR3 covers 15 residues. CDR1 is SNHLY and CDR2 is FYNNEI in the germline V gene. Here the CDR3 reads CASATDRPSTDTQYF. CDR3 in DNA: TGTGCCAGCGCTACGGACAGACCTAGCACAGATACGCAGTATTTT.

The chain couples TRBV29-1 to TRBJ2-5, with D maybe TRBD1 (6 bases). V dropped 4 bases and J dropped 2 bases, with 8 bases sitting between them. Germline V gives CDR1 SQVTM, CDR2 ANQGSEA. CDR3 length equals 12 residues. CDR3 DNA: TGCAGCGTTGTTCAGGGGCAAGAGACCCAGTACTTC. Protein product: CSVVQGQETQYF.

The chain recombines TRBV28 with TRBJ2-2; no firm D call. Trimming stripped 6 bases from V and 3 bases from J, with 5 bases between. CDR1 is MDHEN and CDR2 is SYDVKM in the germline V gene. This CDR3 contains 12 residues. CDR3 nucleotide sequence: TGTGCCAGCAGCCAATACACCGGGGAGCTGTTTTTT. As protein: CASSQYTGELFF.

The CDR3 DNA reads as TGTGCCAGCAGCTTCGTCGGGAGGGCCGACGAGCAGTACTTC. Translating gives CASSFVGRADEQYF. The chain couples TRBV5-4 to TRBJ2-7; 8 bases fit TRBD2. Trimming took 2 bases from V and 5 from J; bases not matched to a gene: 6. CDR3 length: 14 amino acids. The germline V gene encodes CDR1 SGHNT and CDR2 YYREEE (reference sequence). The full variable domain, rest sourced from reference TRBV5-4 and TRBJ2-7, is ETGVTQSPTHLIKTRGQQVTLRCSSQSGHNTVSWYQQALGQGPQFIFQYYREEENGRGNFPPRFSGLQFPNYSSELNVNALELDDSALYLCASSFVGRADEQYFGPGTRLTVT.

This CDR3 reads CASSLSSIRETQYF. The CDR3 nucleotides are TGCGCCAGCAGCTTGAGTTCGATACGAGAGACCCAGTACTTC. The rearrangement links TRBV5-1 to TRBJ2-5; D is unclear. The CDR3 consists of 14 residues. The ends were cut back, 1 base at V and 4 bases at J, with 11 bases in the middle. Germline values: CDR1 SGHRS, CDR2 YFSETQ.

This clone was recorded only once. This chain links TRBV5-6 with TRBJ2-3, with a tentative D call TRBD1 (6 bases). With 5 bases removed from V and 3 bases from J, the gap between germline ends came to 10 bases. The CDR3 has 13 amino acids. CDR1 and CDR2 (germline): SGHDT, YYEEEE. CDR3 sequence: CASSSTGTDTQYF. CDR3 DNA: TGTGCCAGCAGTTCTACAGGGACAGATACGCAGTATTTT.

The chain employs TRBV4-2 and TRBJ1-1; 10 nucleotides match TRBD1. J was trimmed by 4 bases and V by 7 bases; bases with no gene match: 6. Germline loops: CDR1 LGHNA, CDR2 YNFKEQ. The CDR3 sequence is 14 residues long. In nucleotides, the CDR3 is TGTGCCAGCACCCGGACAGGGGGGACCACTGAAGCTTTCTTT. Its translation is CASTRTGGTTEAFF.

This chain connects TRBV11-2 to TRBJ2-7, with D maybe TRBD1 (5 bases). Germline assignment: CDR1 SGHAT and CDR2 FQNNGV. There are 16 residues in the CDR3. The V and J ends lost 1 base and 7 bases respectively, with 20 bases between them. DNA of the CDR3: TGTGCCAGCAGCTTAGTTATGGGGCGTGGGCAGATGGAGCAGTACTTC. It specifies CASSLVMGRGQMEQYF.

This chain joins TRBV2 and TRBJ1-6, with D possibly being TRBD1 (5 bases). The CDR3 has 15 amino acids. Per the germline V gene, CDR1 is SNHLY and CDR2 is FYNNEI. Trimming took 8 bases from V and 7 from J, leaving 18 bases between them. In DNA, the CDR3 is TGTGCCAGCGTAAGGGAGGGGATAGAGAATTCACCCCTCCACTTT. The encoded protein is CASVREGIENSPLHF.

The chain uses TRBV7-7 and TRBJ2-5; D not resolved. This CDR3 has 12 residues. Germline loops: CDR1 SSHAT, CDR2 FNYEAQ (reference sequence). Between the trimmed V and J ends, which lost 5 bases and 5 bases, there was a span of 9 bases. The DNA for the CDR3 is TGTGCCAGCAGCCCAAATGGGGAGACCCAGTACTTC. Its protein product is CASSPNGETQYF.

The rearrangement joins TRBV19 to TRBJ2-5; 11 bases agree with TRBD1. The germline CDR1 and CDR2 sequences are LNHDA and SQIVND (reference sequence). J gave up 7 bases and V 6 bases, and 7 bases lay outside the gene matches. The CDR3 length is 14 residues. The CDR3: CASRSSGTGGTQYF. CDR3 coding DNA: TGTGCCAGTAGATCTAGCGGGACAGGGGGGACCCAGTACTTC.

The V and J genes are TRBV5-6 and TRBJ2-3, with TRBD1 identical over 7 bases. The CDR3 is 15 amino acids. V gave up 4 bases and J gave up 4 bases; unmatched junction bases: 9. Germline values: CDR1 SGHDT, CDR2 YYEEEE. The CDR3: CASSPGTVSPDTQYF. The DNA of the CDR3 is TGTGCCAGCAGCCCCGGGACAGTCAGCCCAGATACGCAGTATTTT. Full variable domain (remainder filled in from reference TRBV5-6 and TRBJ2-3): DAGVTQSPTHLIKTRGQQVTLRCSPKSGHDTVSWYQQALGQGPQFIFQYYEEEERQRGNFPDRFSGHQFPNYSSELNVNALLLGDSALYLCASSPGTVSPDTQYFGPGTRLTVL.

The chain recombines TRBV19 with TRBJ2-2; 9 bases align to TRBD2. Germline V gives CDR1 LNHDA, CDR2 SQIVND (reference sequence). The CDR3 runs 18 residues. The V gene end was trimmed by 3 bases and the J gene end by 1 base; junction bases not matched to a gene: 9. The CDR3 reads CASSIGHASGKNTGELFF. The CDR3, as DNA: TGTGCCAGTAGTATCGGCCACGCTAGCGGGAAGAACACCGGGGAGCTGTTTTTT.

This clone has a handful of counts. The chain carries TRBV6-1 and TRBJ1-2; D may be TRBD1 (6 bases). V was cut by 8 bases and J by 7 bases, with 17 bases left in between. Germline CDR1 and CDR2: MNHNS and SASEGT. The CDR3 spans 13 residues. The CDR3 loop is CASGTGKGGGYTF. Written as DNA, the CDR3 is TGTGCCAGCGGGACCGGCAAAGGGGGTGGCTACACCTTC.

The CDR3, as DNA: TGTGCCAGCAGTCCCTCGGGGACCCCTGGTGGCTACACCTTC. Amino acid sequence: CASSPSGTPGGYTF. The chain joins TRBV28 to TRBJ1-2; the D gene is possibly TRBD1 (5 bases). The V end lost 5 bases, the J end lost 7 bases, and 17 bases lay between the germline ends. Germline V CDR1 and CDR2: MDHEN, SYDVKM. The CDR3 is 14 residues long.

CDR3 sequence (DNA): TGTGCCAGCAGCTTATCGGGGGGGCTGAACAATGAGCAGTTCTTC. Amino acids: CASSLSGGLNNEQFF. J is TRBJ2-1 and V is TRBV11-3; TRBD2 agrees at 8 bases. The CDR3 extends over 15 amino acids. Germline CDR1 and CDR2: SGHNT and YENEEA. V shed 2 bases, J shed 5 bases, and the junction held 5 bases outside the gene matches.

The rearrangement links TRBV5-1 to TRBJ2-7; 12 bases line up with TRBD2. The CDR3 is made up of 19 amino acids. V gave up 2 bases and J gave up 3 bases; unmatched junction bases: 15. Looked up from germline, CDR1 is SGHRS and CDR2 is YFSETQ. CDR3 DNA: TGCGCCAGCAGCTTCAGGCCTAGCGGGAGGGGCTCGGCCTACTACGAGCAGTACTTC. It is translated as CASSFRPSGRGSAYYEQYF.

The chain recombines TRBV6-1 with TRBJ2-2, with a possible D match to TRBD2 (5 bases). This CDR3 has 16 residues. Germline V lookup: CDR1 MNHNS, CDR2 SASEGT. Trimming pared 2 bases from V and 2 bases from J, leaving 12 bases between. CDR3 nucleotides: TGTGCCAGCAGTGAAAGGTTAGGGAGAAACACCGGGGAGCTGTTTTTT. Protein: CASSERLGRNTGELFF.

This rearrangement joins TRBV13 to TRBJ2-3, with 9 bases identical to TRBD1. CDR1 is PRHDT, CDR2 FYEKMQ, per germline (reference sequence). V lost 4 bases, J lost 3 bases, and 8 bases stayed unmatched. The length of the CDR3 is 16 residues. CDR3 DNA sequence: TGTGCCAGCAGCTCGACCGGACAGGGGTGGACAGATACGCAGTATTTT. It codes for CASSSTGQGWTDTQYF. Using reference TRBV13 and TRBJ2-3 for the parts outside the CDR3, the full variable domain is AAGVIQSPRHLIKEKRETATLKCYPIPRHDTVYWYQQGPGQDPQFLISFYEKMQSDKGSIPDRFSAQQFSDYHSELNMSSLELGDSALYFCASSSTGQGWTDTQYFGPGTRLTVL.

The V gene is TRBV13, the J gene TRBJ1-3, with TRBD1 matching 7 bases. Trimming took 6 bases from V and 2 from J; bases not matched to a gene: 7. The CDR3 is 15 residues long. CDR1 and CDR2 (germline): PRHDT, FYEKMQ (reference sequence). DNA of the CDR3: TGTGCCAGCAGTTCCAACAGGGGAACTGGAAACACCATATATTTT. Protein product: CASSSNRGTGNTIYF.